This T cell receptor beta chain was captured in a study of blood T cell repertoires in COVID-19. The ends were cut back, 7 bases at V and 5 bases at J, with 20 bases in the middle. The germline V gene encodes CDR1 SGHAT and CDR2 FQNNGV. This CDR3 region has 15 residues. Source study methods: By means of reference gene primer amplification, nucleated cell counts were estimated. Assay: immunoSEQ multiplex PCR; the TCRdb copy retains only in-frame clones and omits some. That table is the source of V, J and clone size, and D and trimming were worked out from the DNA. Found here are 80,000 to 100,000 clones, approximately 80% of them singletons; the top ten hold around 17%.

V is TRBV11-2 and J is TRBJ2-5, with D perhaps matching TRBD2 (5 bases). Material: peripheral blood. The TCR sequence derives from a human donor in a cohort sampled during active COVID-19. In DNA form, the CDR3 reads TGTGCCAGCATCCTCGGACGTTGGGGAGAGGAGACCCAGTACTTC. Translation gives CASILGRWGEETQYF.